The next 28 T cell receptor beta chains were all read from a single sample in a study of CD8+CD57+ T cells in acquired aplastic anemia. For sequencing, patients were chosen who had shown expansion of CD8+CD57+ cells by flow cytometry. Both TCR beta VDJ combination and CDR3 sequence profiling were carried out. Genomic DNA was the template for this profiling. MiXCR, applied by TCRdb to the reads, yields one record per CDR3 protein. Seen here are approximately 150,000 distinct CDR3 sequences, 71% observed once, and the top ten hold 40% to 55%. Sequences were obtained from sorted CD4+, CD8+, or CD8+CD57+ T cells (not recorded which) from PBMCs. These receptors all come from a human donor with aplastic anemia.

This sequence joins TRBV15 and TRBJ1-4; D perhaps matches TRBD1 (6 bases). V was clipped by 2 bases and J by 8 bases, with 18 bases between them. CDR1 LNHNV and CDR2 YYDKDF come from the germline V gene (reference sequence). The CDR3 length is 16 residues. The CDR3 region has the DNA TGTGCCACCAGCAGATCCGCGGGGGGCGGAGGGGAAAAACTGTTTTTT. Translation: CATSRSAGGGGEKLFF.

This clonotype turned up a few times. V and J are TRBV29-1 and TRBJ2-2; 13 bases align to TRBD2. With 6 bases clipped from V and 6 bases from J, the junction kept 7 bases outside the gene matches. Looked up from germline, CDR1 is SQVTM and CDR2 is ANQGSEA. The CDR3 length is 15 residues. CDR3 sequence reads: CSVRTSGSIAGELFF. CDR3 coding DNA: TGCAGCGTGCGGACTAGCGGGAGTATAGCCGGGGAGCTGTTTTTT.

The chain joins TRBV5-1 to TRBJ2-1; D call uncertain. The V gene's germline CDR1 is SGHRS and CDR2 YFSETQ. V was clipped by 6 bases and J by 6 bases, with 13 bases between them. The CDR3 runs 13 residues. CDR3 DNA: TGCGCCAGCAACCCTCAATTCGGCAATGAGCAGTTCTTC. Protein: CASNPQFGNEQFF. The full variable domain, completed using reference TRBV5-1 and TRBJ2-1, is KAGVTQTPRYLIKTRGQQVTLSCSPISGHRSVSWYQQTPGQGLQFLFEYFSETQRNKGNFPGRFSGRQFSNSRSEMNVSTLELGDSALYLCASNPQFGNEQFFGPGTRLTVL.

The rearrangement links TRBV7-2 to TRBJ2-7; 8 bases map to TRBD2. The length of the CDR3 is 14 residues. CDR1 and CDR2 (germline): SGHTA, FQGNSA. Trimming took 3 bases from V and 4 from J; bases not matched to a gene: 5. The CDR3 region has the DNA TGTGCCAGCAGCTTTCCGGGACTAGGGTACGAGCAGTACTTC. Amino acids: CASSFPGLGYEQYF.

Concerning this clonotype: The CDR3 end shows no conserved phenylalanine or tryptophan, and so a read error is likely. The DNA is left out, because the CDR3 cannot be placed on it with certainty; the CDR3 is given as TCRdb lists it. V and J are TRBV10-3 and TRBJ2-1. The length of the CDR3 is 14 amino acids, counting both ends. Germline V lookup: CDR1 ENHRY, CDR2 SYGVKD. The CDR3: CAISERGAPTMSRD.

The V gene is TRBV10-3, the J gene TRBJ1-5, with 7 bases matching TRBD1. The germline V gene encodes CDR1 ENHRY and CDR2 SYGVKD. Losses at the gene ends were 7 bases for V and 3 bases for J; bases not matched to a gene: 6. The CDR3 has 14 amino acids. DNA for the CDR3: TGTGCCATCAAGGGGACAGACGACAATCAGCCCCAGCATTTT. Encoded protein: CAIKGTDDNQPQHF.

This rearrangement joins TRBV20-1 to TRBJ2-7; TRBD2 aligns across 8 bases. Looked up from germline, CDR1 is DFQATT and CDR2 is SNEGSKA (reference sequence). With V trimmed by 3 bases and J by 0 bases, 7 bases remained unmatched. The CDR3 contains 15 residues. The CDR3, as DNA: TGCAGTGCTAGGCGGGGGGTCCAGAGCTCCTACGAGCAGTACTTC. It yields the protein CSARRGVQSSYEQYF.

This clonotype came up a few times. The rearrangement links TRBV7-9 to TRBJ1-2; D gene ambiguous. V shed 10 bases and J shed 6 bases, with 12 bases lying between them. The germline V gene has CDR1 SEHNR and CDR2 FQNEAQ (reference sequence). CDR3 length: 11 amino acids. CDR3 nucleotide sequence: TGTGCCACCCCGATGAGAGATGGCTACACCTTC. It yields the protein CATPMRDGYTF.

This chain links TRBV9 with TRBJ2-5, with 9 bases aligning to TRBD1. The CDR3 is 18 amino acids. Germline CDR1 reads SGDLS; CDR2 reads YYNGEE. Trimming cost V 0 bases and J 5 bases; bases outside gene matches: 14. The DNA of the CDR3 is TGTGCCAGCAGCGTAGCTTCCGGACAGGGGCGTCCGTTCGAGACCCAGTACTTC. Amino acids: CASSVASGQGRPFETQYF.

The CDR3, as DNA: TGTGCCACCACCTTAGCCGGCACCAACTATGGCTACACCTTC. This encodes CATTLAGTNYGYTF. The rearrangement uses TRBV15 and TRBJ1-2; D remains ambiguous. The V and J ends lost 7 bases and 2 bases respectively, with 14 bases between them. Per the germline V gene, CDR1 is LNHNV and CDR2 is YYDKDF (reference sequence). This CDR3 region has 14 residues.

V usage is TRBV25-1 and J usage is TRBJ2-2; the match to TRBD2 covers 12 bases. The CDR3 loop spans 15 amino acids. V gave up 5 bases and J gave up 5 bases; unmatched junction bases: 3. Germline values: CDR1 MGHDK, CDR2 SYGVNS. The CDR3 DNA follows: TGTGCCAGCAGTCCTAGCGGGAGGGAAACCGGGGAGCTGTTTTTT. Protein product: CASSPSGRETGELFF. The variable domain in full, completed from reference TRBV25-1 and TRBJ2-2, reads EADIYQTPRYLVIGTGKKITLECSQTMGHDKMYWYQQDPGMELHLIHYSYGVNSTEKGDLSSESTVSRIRTEHFPLTLESARPSHTSQYLCASSPSGRETGELFFGEGSRLTVL.

The V gene is TRBV2, the J gene TRBJ2-7; TRBD2 aligns across 7 bases. Germline V CDR1 and CDR2: SNHLY, FYNNEI. The trim removed 7 bases at V and 6 bases at J, leaving 9 bases unmatched. CDR3 length equals 13 residues. The CDR3 region has the DNA TGTGCCAGCATCGATGGGGGGGATCGCGAGCAGTACTTC. As protein: CASIDGGDREQYF.

This chain uses TRBV6-5 with TRBJ1-1, with no clear D. V lost 7 bases to trimming and J lost 0 bases, with 6 bases between them. The length of the CDR3 is 12 residues. Germline loops: CDR1 MNHEY, CDR2 SVGAGI. CDR3 nucleotides: TGTGCCAGCACAGCCATGAACACTGAAGCTTTCTTT. Its protein is CASTAMNTEAFF.

The V gene is TRBV14, the J gene TRBJ2-7, with D possibly TRBD2 on 5 matching bases. V lost 6 bases and J 6 bases, leaving 18 bases between the germline ends. The CDR3 consists of 14 residues. Germline CDR1 reads SGHDN; CDR2 reads FVKESK. The CDR3 region is CASSLALGPGEQYF. The DNA for the CDR3 is TGTGCCAGCAGTTTAGCGCTCGGGCCAGGCGAGCAGTACTTC.

This rearrangement joins TRBV7-2 to TRBJ2-1, with 12 bases lining up with TRBD2. With V trimmed by 3 bases and J by 7 bases, 7 bases remained unmatched. The CDR3 spans 16 residues. Germline V CDR1 and CDR2: SGHTA, FQGNSA. Here the CDR3 reads CASSFLAGGRGNEQFF. The CDR3 DNA reads as TGTGCCAGCAGCTTCCTAGCGGGAGGGCGAGGAAATGAGCAGTTCTTC. The full variable domain, its missing parts supplied by reference TRBV7-2 and TRBJ2-1, is GAGVSQSPSNKVTEKGKDVELRCDPISGHTALYWYRQSLGQGLEFLIYFQGNSAPDKSGLPSDRFSAERTGGSVSTLTIQRTQQEDSAVYLCASSFLAGGRGNEQFFGPGTRLTVL.

The genes are TRBV19 and TRBJ1-5, with 8 bases identical to TRBD1. V shed 1 base and J 6 bases; nucleotides not matched to a gene: 5. CDR1 is LNHDA and CDR2 is SQIVND in the germline V gene (reference sequence). The CDR3 runs 15 residues. The chain's CDR3 is CASSIVDRAGQPQHF. For the CDR3, the DNA is TGTGCCAGTAGTATAGTGGACAGGGCTGGTCAGCCCCAGCATTTT. The full variable domain, rest sourced from reference TRBV19 and TRBJ1-5, is DGGITQSPKYLFRKEGQNVTLSCEQNLNHDAMYWYRQDPGQGLRLIYYSQIVNDFQKGDIAEGYSVSREKKESFPLTVTSAQKNPTAFYLCASSIVDRAGQPQHFGDGTRLSIL.

J is TRBJ1-5 and V is TRBV14; 7 nucleotides agree with TRBD1. After removal of 0 bases from V and 3 bases from J, the junction contained 14 bases not matched to a gene. Germline assignment: CDR1 SGHDN and CDR2 FVKESK. The CDR3 contains 19 residues. This CDR3 is CASSQETALARGSNQPQHF. The CDR3 DNA reads as TGTGCCAGCAGCCAAGAAACCGCTTTGGCCAGGGGGTCCAATCAGCCCCAGCATTTT.

This clonotype was seen a handful of times. CDR3 in DNA: TGCAGTGCCCCAGGGTCGGGAGTAAGCGAGCAGTACTTC. It codes for CSAPGSGVSEQYF. J is TRBJ2-1 and V is TRBV20-1, with D perhaps matching TRBD2 (6 bases). The J call may be mistaken, given a closer DNA end match to TRBJ2-7. CDR3 size: 13 residues. Germline V gives CDR1 DFQATT, CDR2 SNEGSKA (reference sequence).

The chain joins TRBV7-8 to TRBJ1-5; D ambiguous. The CDR3 is made up of 13 amino acids. The V gene lost 6 bases and the J gene lost 10 bases, with 16 bases spanning the gap. CDR1 is SGHVS and CDR2 is FQNEAQ in the germline V gene. The CDR3 sequence: CASSESRFQPQHF. The CDR3 nucleotides read TGTGCCAGCAGTGAATCCAGGTTTCAACCCCAGCATTTT.

The table lists this clonotype with a few counts. The chain recombines TRBV7-9 with TRBJ2-7, with a tentative D call TRBD1 (5 bases). Germline V lookup: CDR1 SEHNR, CDR2 FQNEAQ (reference sequence). Trimming took 6 bases from V and 3 from J, leaving 9 bases between them. The CDR3 extends over 12 amino acids. The CDR3 bases are TGTGCCAGCAGTTCACAGGACTACGAGCAGTACTTC. Amino acid sequence: CASSSQDYEQYF.

V gene TRBV7-6 combines with J gene TRBJ1-2; D possibly corresponds to TRBD1 (5 bases). The length of the CDR3 is 13 residues. Germline-derived CDR1 and CDR2 are SGHVS and FNYEAQ. Between the trimmed V and J ends, which lost 5 bases and 10 bases, there was a span of 17 bases. The CDR3 protein is CASSQAAGIDYTF. The CDR3 DNA follows: TGTGCCAGCAGCCAGGCGGCAGGGATTGACTACACCTTC.

The V call is TRBV6-5, the J call TRBJ1-2; D gene uncertain. The CDR3 has 13 residues. Trimming pared 4 bases from V and 7 bases from J, leaving 13 bases between. Germline assignment: CDR1 MNHEY and CDR2 SVGAGI. The CDR3 reads CASSSKAVAGYTF. In nucleotides, the CDR3 is TGTGCCAGCAGTTCCAAGGCGGTTGCTGGCTACACCTTC.

The rearrangement joins TRBV10-3 to TRBJ2-3; no clear D. The CDR3 spans 14 residues. Germline CDR1 is ENHRY and CDR2 is SYGVKD. V lost 0 bases to trimming and J lost 2 bases, with 6 bases between them. The CDR3 is CAISESGTTDTQYF. The CDR3 DNA reads as TGTGCCATCAGTGAGTCAGGCACCACAGATACGCAGTATTTT.

This chain links TRBV20-1 with TRBJ2-7; D is perhaps TRBD1 or TRBD2 (5 bases each). The CDR3 is 16 amino acids. V lost 3 bases to trimming and J lost 5 bases, with 23 bases between them. Germline lookup yields CDR1 DFQATT and CDR2 SNEGSKA (reference sequence). CDR3 DNA: TGCAGTGCTAGTCCCTCGGGTATGGGGGTAGGTAACGAGCAGTACTTC. Amino acids: CSASPSGMGVGNEQYF.

This CDR3 reads CAWSVQIVSPGELFF. The DNA for the CDR3 is TGTGCCTGGAGTGTACAGATCGTGAGTCCCGGGGAGCTGTTTTTT. This chain links TRBV30 with TRBJ2-2, with D unresolved. CDR3 length equals 15 residues. Germline loops: CDR1 GTSNPN, CDR2 SVGIG (reference sequence). Trimming stripped 0 bases from V and 6 bases from J, with 14 bases between.

V is TRBV7-8 and J is TRBJ2-3; D is perhaps TRBD1 (6 bases). This CDR3 has 15 residues. V lost 5 bases and J 0 bases, leaving 12 bases between the germline ends. The germline gives CDR1 SGHVS, CDR2 FQNEAQ. The CDR3 sequence is CASSTTTGSTDTQYF. DNA for the CDR3: TGTGCCAGCAGCACGACTACAGGGAGCACAGATACGCAGTATTTT.

V gene TRBV20-1 combines with J gene TRBJ2-7; D not resolved. In germline, CDR1 is DFQATT, CDR2 SNEGSKA (reference sequence). The CDR3 runs to 12 residues. V was trimmed by 3 bases and J by 0 bases, leaving 6 bases between them. The CDR3 region is CSASSSSYEQYF. The CDR3 DNA reads TGCAGTGCTAGTTCCAGCTCCTACGAGCAGTACTTC.

V gene TRBV5-1 combines with J gene TRBJ2-3, with no clear D. The germline gives CDR1 SGHRS, CDR2 YFSETQ. The CDR3 consists of 14 residues. The V and J ends lost 7 bases and 5 bases respectively, with 17 bases between them. CDR3 bases: TGCGCCAGCTCGGATGGGAATTCGGGAGATACGCAGTATTTT. This gives the protein CASSDGNSGDTQYF. Variable domain in full (rest from reference TRBV5-1 and TRBJ2-3): KAGVTQTPRYLIKTRGQQVTLSCSPISGHRSVSWYQQTPGQGLQFLFEYFSETQRNKGNFPGRFSGRQFSNSRSEMNVSTLELGDSALYLCASSDGNSGDTQYFGPGTRLTVL.